The 15 T cell receptor beta chains below come from one sample, sequenced in a study of cytomegalovirus exposure and HLA in healthy donors. PCR employed 60 Vbeta and 13 Jbeta primers. Assay used: immunoSEQ multiplex PCR; TCRdb lists only in-frame clones, some missing. This sample's table reports about 65,000 clones. Sequenced: PBMCs. Every receptor here comes from a boy under 18 in good health and CMV-seronegative.

The chain combines TRBV7-7 with TRBJ2-5; 15 bases map to TRBD2. The CDR3 length is 15 residues. V trimming: 1 base; J trimming: 7 bases; junction bases outside the gene matches: 1. In germline, CDR1 is SSHAT, CDR2 FNYEAQ (reference sequence). In DNA, the CDR3 is TGTGCCAGCAGCTTAGGGACTAGCGGGAGGGGGACCCAGTACTTC. Protein: CASSLGTSGRGTQYF.

The J gene is TRBJ2-2, the V gene TRBV7-6, with 7 bases fitting TRBD2. The ends lost 2 bases at V and 1 base at J; junction bases unmatched: 4. The CDR3 extends over 16 amino acids. Germline-derived CDR1 and CDR2 are SGHVS and FNYEAQ. The CDR3, as DNA: TGTGCCAGCAGCTTAACAGGCGGGAGGAACACCGGGGAGCTGTTTTTT. Its translation: CASSLTGGRNTGELFF.

V and J are TRBV30 and TRBJ2-1; D gene uncertain. The V gene's germline CDR1 is GTSNPN and CDR2 SVGIG (reference sequence). With 3 bases removed from V and 7 bases from J, the gap between germline ends came to 19 bases. The CDR3 sequence is 15 residues long. The CDR3 reads CAWSSDARTRNEQFF. The CDR3, as DNA: TGTGCCTGGAGCAGCGATGCCCGCACCAGAAATGAGCAGTTCTTC.

The rearrangement joins TRBV19 to TRBJ1-2; 7 positions match TRBD1. The trim removed 5 bases at V and 7 bases at J, leaving 7 bases unmatched. Germline CDR1 and CDR2: LNHDA and SQIVND (reference sequence). CDR3 length: 13 residues. CDR3 region: CASSWGQPVGYTF. The CDR3, as DNA: TGTGCCAGTAGTTGGGGACAGCCCGTTGGCTACACCTTC.

V and J are TRBV19 and TRBJ1-1, with D possibly matching TRBD1 (5 bases). The CDR3 has 13 amino acids. V lost 8 bases, J lost 1 base, and 11 bases lay in between. Germline V gives CDR1 LNHDA, CDR2 SQIVND (reference sequence). The CDR3 DNA follows: TGTGCCAGTGGATTACAGGAGAACACTGAAGCTTTCTTT. This encodes CASGLQENTEAFF.

The chain recombines TRBV28 with TRBJ2-3; 10 bases align to TRBD2. The CDR3 spans 15 residues. V gave up 5 bases and J gave up 3 bases; unmatched junction bases: 5. Germline loops: CDR1 MDHEN, CDR2 SYDVKM. CDR3 DNA sequence: TGTGCCAGCAGTACTCTAGCGGGAGTAACAGATACGCAGTATTTT. It yields the protein CASSTLAGVTDTQYF.

The gene calls are TRBV9 and TRBJ1-3, with TRBD1 identical over 8 bases. J was trimmed by 4 bases and V by 3 bases; bases with no gene match: 9. There are 16 residues in the CDR3. Germline V CDR1 and CDR2: SGDLS, YYNGEE. The CDR3 bases are TGTGCCAGCAGCGCAACCCTGGACAGGGCGGGAAACACCATATATTTT. This gives the protein CASSATLDRAGNTIYF.

This rearrangement joins TRBV9 to TRBJ2-3; 8 nucleotides line up with TRBD2. The CDR3 spans 15 residues. V shed 7 bases and J 4 bases; nucleotides not matched to a gene: 11. Germline V gene lookup returns CDR1 SGDLS and CDR2 YYNGEE. Written as DNA, the CDR3 is TGTGCCAGCGGCGCGGGAGGTCATGACGCAGATACGCAGTATTTT. Translating gives CASGAGGHDADTQYF.

This chain connects TRBV30 to TRBJ2-3; a weak D match, TRBD2 (6 bases). The CDR3 consists of 15 residues. Germline V gives CDR1 GTSNPN, CDR2 SVGIG (reference sequence). The V end was cut by 0 bases, the J end by 3 bases, with 13 bases between. CDR3 nucleotides: TGTGCCTGGAGTGTCTTCCGGGAGATGACAGATACGCAGTATTTT. Encoded protein: CAWSVFREMTDTQYF. The full variable domain, with the rest looked up from reference TRBV30 and TRBJ2-3, is SQTIHQWPATLVQPVGSPLSLECTVEGTSNPNLYWYRQAAGRGLQLLFYSVGIGQISSEVPQNLSASRPQDRQFILSSKKLLLSDSGFYLCAWSVFREMTDTQYFGPGTRLTVL.

The genes are TRBV29-1 and TRBJ1-1, with unresolved D. Between the trimmed V and J ends, which lost 2 bases and 0 bases, there was a span of 4 bases. CDR3 size: 12 residues. From germline, CDR1 is SQVTM and CDR2 ANQGSEA. DNA of the CDR3: TGCAGCGTTGAATCCGTGAACACTGAAGCTTTCTTT. This gives the protein CSVESVNTEAFF.

The J gene is TRBJ1-2, the V gene TRBV5-1; D is uncertain. The V gene's germline CDR1 is SGHRS and CDR2 YFSETQ. The CDR3 is 13 residues long. V lost 2 bases and J 3 bases, leaving 8 bases between the germline ends. The CDR3 nucleotides are TGCGCCAGCAGCTTAGGTCAGGACTATGGCTACACCTTC. This sequence encodes CASSLGQDYGYTF.

The chain is built from TRBV9 and TRBJ2-2, with a weak D call TRBD2 (5 bases). Germline-derived CDR1 and CDR2 are SGDLS and YYNGEE. This CDR3 is built from 16 residues. V was clipped by 1 base and J by 4 bases, with 14 bases between them. This CDR3 reads CASSVYGSGTTGELFF. The CDR3 coding sequence is TGTGCCAGCAGCGTATATGGCAGCGGAACCACCGGGGAGCTGTTTTTT.

V usage is TRBV4-2 and J usage is TRBJ2-7; 15 positions match TRBD2. This CDR3 contains 18 residues. Germline V gene data show CDR1 as LGHNA and CDR2 as YNFKEQ. Losses at the gene ends were 4 bases for V and 4 bases for J; bases not matched to a gene: 11. The CDR3 sequence: CASSPGLAGGKLPYEQYF. CDR3 nucleotides: TGTGCCAGCAGCCCGGGACTAGCGGGAGGAAAACTTCCTTACGAGCAGTACTTC.

V is TRBV4-3 and J is TRBJ2-7, with TRBD2 as a possible D gene (5 bases). Per the germline V gene, CDR1 is LGHNA and CDR2 is YSLEER. Trimming left V 3 bases short and J 2 bases short, with 20 bases between. This CDR3 contains 17 residues. The CDR3 protein is CASSQEGRLAATYEQYF. In DNA, the CDR3 is TGCGCCAGCAGCCAGGAAGGACGGCTAGCCGCCACCTACGAGCAGTACTTC.

This rearrangement joins TRBV11-1 to TRBJ2-5; 9 bases line up with TRBD1. CDR3 size: 15 residues. Germline-derived CDR1 and CDR2 are SGHAT and FQDESV (reference sequence). Germline trimming cut 3 bases from V and 5 bases from J; bases unmatched to any gene: 7. The CDR3 loop reads CASSLGDREVETQYF. The CDR3, as DNA: TGTGCCAGCAGCTTGGGGGACAGGGAGGTGGAGACCCAGTACTTC.